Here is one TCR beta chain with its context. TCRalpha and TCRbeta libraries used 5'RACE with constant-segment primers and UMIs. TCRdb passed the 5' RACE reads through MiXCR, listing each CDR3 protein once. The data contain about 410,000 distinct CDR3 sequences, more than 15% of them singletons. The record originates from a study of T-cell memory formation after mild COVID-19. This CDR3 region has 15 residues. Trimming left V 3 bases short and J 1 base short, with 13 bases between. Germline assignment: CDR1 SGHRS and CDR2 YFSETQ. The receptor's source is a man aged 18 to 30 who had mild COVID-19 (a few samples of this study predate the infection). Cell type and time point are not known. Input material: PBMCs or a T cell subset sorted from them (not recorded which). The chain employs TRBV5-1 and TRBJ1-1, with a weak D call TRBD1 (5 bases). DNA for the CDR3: TGCGCCAGCAGCTATGGACACGAAGGGAACACTGAAGCTTTCTTT. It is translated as CASSYGHEGNTEAFF.